Listed here are 3 T cell receptor beta chains from one sample, sequenced in a study of T cells in tuberculosis. Sequenced by immunoSEQ multiplex PCR; TCRdb stores in-frame clones only, minus some. Of around 19,000 clones in the sample, 75% to 90% were seen once. Sequencing used PBMCs. Every receptor here comes from a donor aged 10 to 29 with latent tuberculosis or without tuberculosis infection.

For the CDR3, the DNA is TGTGCCAGCAGTTTCCAGGGGAACACTGAAGCTTTCTTT. It translates to CASSFQGNTEAFF. The chain has TRBV2 and TRBJ1-1; weak D call: TRBD1 (5 bases). The germline V gene encodes CDR1 SNHLY and CDR2 FYNNEI. Trimming took 5 bases from V and 1 from J, leaving 8 bases between them. CDR3 length: 13 amino acids.

The CDR3 coding sequence is TGTGCCATCGCCCGGGGTCAGCCCCAGCATTTT. Translated: CAIARGQPQHF. The V and J genes are TRBV10-3 and TRBJ1-5; no definite D call. Per the germline V gene, CDR1 is ENHRY and CDR2 is SYGVKD. The V and J ends lost 8 bases and 6 bases respectively, with 8 bases between them. The CDR3 extends over 11 amino acids.

V usage is TRBV10-3 and J usage is TRBJ1-2, with 7 bases aligning to TRBD1. The J segment lost 4 bases and the V segment lost 4 bases, leaving 6 bases of the junction unmatched. The germline gives CDR1 ENHRY, CDR2 SYGVKD. The CDR3 sequence is 14 residues long. The CDR3 here is CAISAPGQIYGYTF. CDR3 DNA sequence: TGTGCCATCAGTGCCCCGGGACAGATCTATGGCTACACCTTC.